The rows below give T cell receptor beta chains drawn from one sample of a study of naive and memory T cell subsets. TCRdb redid the calling of the 5' RACE reads with MiXCR, one entry per CDR3 protein. Here the sample spans approximately 49,000 distinct CDR3 sequences, 4% to 5% being singletons. These TCRs come from a female donor in good health. Each CDR3 is given with its conserved first and last residue. The D gene is left open where the match is weak. The size of a clone is reported for some rows only, either as once, few or many, or as a class for expanded clones.

v_call: TRBV24-1; clone_size: many; j_call: TRBJ2-1; d_call: TRBD2; cdr3_aa: CATSAKASGRSSPHQYNEQFF; cdr3_nt: TGTGCCACCAGTGCCAAAGCTAGCGGGCGCAGTTCACCTCACCAGTACAATGAGCAGTTCTTC
v_call: TRBV29-1; clone_size: NA; j_call: TRBJ2-7; d_call: TRBD1; cdr3_aa: CSVEDRDYEQYF; cdr3_nt: TGCAGCGTTGAGGACAGGGATTACGAGCAGTACTTC
v_call: TRBV2; clone_size: many; j_call: TRBJ1-1; d_call: NA; cdr3_aa: CASRQIHTEAFF; cdr3_nt: TGTGCCAGCAGACAGATTCACACTGAAGCTTTCTTT
v_call: TRBV18; clone_size: many; j_call: TRBJ2-7; d_call: NA; cdr3_aa: CASSPGARGLYEQYF; cdr3_nt: TGTGCCAGCTCACCGGGGGCCAGGGGACTTTACGAGCAGTACTTC
v_call: TRBV5-6; clone_size: many; j_call: TRBJ2-1; d_call: TRBD1; cdr3_aa: CASSQEGTGGPYNEQFF; cdr3_nt: TGTGCCAGCAGCCAGGAAGGGACAGGGGGACCTTACAATGAGCAGTTCTTC
v_call: TRBV6-1; clone_size: many; j_call: TRBJ1-2; d_call: NA; cdr3_aa: CASSEAFGSGGYTF; cdr3_nt: TGTGCCAGCAGTGAAGCGTTCGGGTCCGGTGGCTACACCTTC
v_call: TRBV6-5; clone_size: many; j_call: TRBJ2-7; d_call: NA; cdr3_aa: CASRRGSTQWPYEQYF; cdr3_nt: TGTGCCAGCAGAAGAGGGAGTACCCAATGGCCCTACGAGCAGTACTTC
v_call: TRBV28; clone_size: many; j_call: TRBJ2-4; d_call: NA; cdr3_aa: CASSSLRGPIAKNIQYF; cdr3_nt: TGTGCCAGCAGTTCTCTCCGGGGGCCGATAGCCAAAAACATTCAGTACTTC
v_call: TRBV12-3/TRBV12-4; clone_size: many; j_call: TRBJ2-5; d_call: TRBD1; cdr3_aa: CASSKQGNQETQYF; cdr3_nt: TGTGCCAGCAGTAAACAGGGGAATCAAGAGACCCAGTACTTC
v_call: TRBV27; clone_size: few; j_call: TRBJ2-5; d_call: NA; cdr3_aa: CASSTDRRSVETQYF; cdr3_nt: TGTGCCAGCAGTACGGACAGACGATCGGTGGAGACCCAGTACTTC
v_call: TRBV29-1; clone_size: many; j_call: TRBJ2-2; d_call: TRBD2; cdr3_aa: CSVVSGSMTGELFF; cdr3_nt: TGCAGCGTTGTTAGCGGGAGTATGACGGGGGAGCTGTTTTTT
v_call: TRBV7-2; clone_size: many; j_call: TRBJ2-5; d_call: TRBD2; cdr3_aa: CASSLDRTSGSQTQYF; cdr3_nt: TGTGCCAGCAGCTTAGACAGGACTAGCGGGAGTCAGACCCAGTACTTC
v_call: TRBV5-4; clone_size: many; j_call: TRBJ2-7; d_call: NA; cdr3_aa: CASSSINREQYF; cdr3_nt: TGTGCCAGCAGCTCTATAAACCGGGAGCAGTACTTC
v_call: TRBV30; clone_size: many; j_call: TRBJ2-1; d_call: TRBD2; cdr3_aa: CAWTKGAGGEQFF; cdr3_nt: TGTGCCTGGACAAAAGGAGCGGGAGGTGAGCAGTTCTTC
v_call: TRBV5-1; clone_size: many; j_call: TRBJ1-6; d_call: NA; cdr3_aa: CASQRGGPGSYNSPLHF; cdr3_nt: TGCGCCAGCCAACGCGGGGGGCCAGGATCCTATAATTCACCCCTCCACTTT
v_call: TRBV9; clone_size: many; j_call: TRBJ1-1; d_call: NA; cdr3_aa: CASSAGGGGHGTEAFF; cdr3_nt: TGTGCCAGCAGCGCCGGCGGAGGGGGGCACGGCACTGAAGCTTTCTTT
v_call: TRBV20-1; clone_size: NA; j_call: TRBJ2-7; d_call: TRBD2; cdr3_aa: CSARDRSGLAGGPYEQYF; cdr3_nt: TGCAGTGCTAGAGATCGATCAGGGCTAGCGGGAGGGCCATACGAGCAGTACTTC
v_call: TRBV6-6; clone_size: many; j_call: TRBJ2-2; d_call: NA; cdr3_aa: CASSSWVTTGELFF; cdr3_nt: TGTGCCAGCAGTTCTTGGGTAACCACCGGGGAGCTGTTTTTT
v_call: TRBV7-2; clone_size: few; j_call: TRBJ2-1; d_call: TRBD2; cdr3_aa: CASSSSPGRANEQFF; cdr3_nt: TGTGCCAGCAGCTCCTCTCCCGGGAGGGCCAATGAGCAGTTCTTC
v_call: TRBV19; clone_size: NA; j_call: TRBJ1-5; d_call: NA; cdr3_aa: CASSMAALAGVPQHF; cdr3_nt: TGTGCCAGTAGTATGGCGGCCCTCGCGGGAGTACCCCAGCATTTT
v_call: TRBV19; clone_size: many; j_call: TRBJ1-5; d_call: NA; cdr3_aa: CASSIDHSNQPQHF; cdr3_nt: TGTGCCAGTAGTATAGATCACAGCAATCAGCCCCAGCATTTT
v_call: TRBV6-5; clone_size: many; j_call: TRBJ2-7; d_call: TRBD1; cdr3_aa: CASRRRDRAYEQYF; cdr3_nt: TGTGCCAGCAGACGTCGGGACAGAGCCTACGAGCAGTACTTC